Below, one TCR beta chain is given with its context. These data belong to a study of cytomegalovirus exposure and HLA in healthy donors. The donors were in the 120-subject validation cohort, distinct from the roughly 670-subject first cohort. TCRdb's copy holds only in-frame clones and misses some; the assay was immunoSEQ multiplex PCR. The repertoire holds about 160,000 clones, less than 90% seen once, with about 2.2% in the top ten. V was clipped by 5 bases and J by 3 bases, with 14 bases between them. The CDR3 covers 14 residues. CDR1 is LNHDA and CDR2 is SQIVND in the germline V gene (reference sequence).

The receptor was isolated from a young woman in good health and CMV-seronegative. The sequencing sample was made of PBMCs. The gene calls are TRBV19 and TRBJ2-7; D is possibly TRBD2 (5 bases). The CDR3, as DNA: TGTGCCAGTAGTCCCCCCGAGGGCATCTACGAGCAGTACTTC. Its protein product is CASSPPEGIYEQYF.